The 25 T cell receptor beta chains listed next were all sequenced from one sample in a study of beta chain features in type 1 diabetes. Reverse transcription of all isolated RNA meant that expressed TCRB transcripts were sequenced. Data came from immunoSEQ multiplex PCR; TCRdb stores just in-frame clones and leaves some out. The sample has roughly 610,000 clones; about a sixth are singletons. Sequencing was carried out using naive CD4+ T cells from blood. Receptors originate from a man aged 18 to 35 in good health.

This chain joins TRBV28 and TRBJ2-7; a weak D match, TRBD2 (5 bases). CDR3 length equals 14 residues. The germline gives CDR1 MDHEN, CDR2 SYDVKM. The V gene lost 3 bases and the J gene lost 9 bases, with 18 bases spanning the gap. This chain's CDR3 is CASSFRALSRGQYF. The CDR3 nucleotides read TGTGCCAGCAGTTTCCGGGCCCTCAGCCGGGGGCAGTACTTC.

This clone was recorded a few times. The chain links TRBV6-5 to TRBJ2-7; D perhaps matches TRBD1 (7 bases). With 3 bases removed from V and 6 bases from J, the gap between germline ends came to 21 bases. CDR3 size: 16 residues. In germline, CDR1 is MNHEY, CDR2 SVGAGI. CDR3 in amino acids: CASSYRPGGWTVEQYF. CDR3 bases: TGTGCCAGCAGTTATAGGCCAGGGGGGTGGACAGTCGAGCAGTACTTC.

The genes are TRBV5-4 and TRBJ2-7, with unresolved D. V was shortened by 0 bases and J by 3 bases, with 10 bases between the two germline ends. Germline V CDR1 and CDR2: SGHNT, YYREEE (reference sequence). The length of the CDR3 is 14 residues. CDR3 region: CASSLAASIYEQYF. In DNA, the CDR3 is TGTGCCAGCAGCTTGGCAGCTAGTATCTACGAGCAGTACTTC.

The genes are TRBV28 and TRBJ1-1; the D gene is possibly TRBD1 (5 bases). V lost 2 bases to trimming and J lost 4 bases, with 14 bases between them. Germline V CDR1 and CDR2: MDHEN, SYDVKM. CDR3 length: 15 residues. CDR3 DNA: TGTGCCAGCAGTTTAGCTGGGACGGGTGGCACTGAAGCTTTCTTT. This encodes CASSLAGTGGTEAFF.

The chain combines TRBV7-2 with TRBJ2-3, with D unresolved. The V gene lost 6 bases and the J gene lost 1 base, with 11 bases spanning the gap. The germline gives CDR1 SGHTA, CDR2 FQGNSA. The CDR3 is 14 amino acids. The CDR3 region is CASRYRVGTDTQYF. The CDR3 region has the DNA TGTGCCAGCAGGTATCGAGTGGGCACAGATACGCAGTATTTT. The whole variable domain, filled in from reference TRBV7-2 and TRBJ2-3, reads GAGVSQSPSNKVTEKGKDVELRCDPISGHTALYWYRQSLGQGLEFLIYFQGNSAPDKSGLPSDRFSAERTGGSVSTLTIQRTQQEDSAVYLCASRYRVGTDTQYFGPGTRLTVL.

This chain connects TRBV25-1 to TRBJ2-3; D call uncertain. Germline V lookup: CDR1 MGHDK, CDR2 SYGVNS. V was pared by 3 bases and J by 1 base, with 8 bases between. There are 14 residues in the CDR3. This CDR3 reads CASSEYGGTDTQYF. In DNA, the CDR3 is TGTGCCAGCAGTGAGTATGGCGGCACAGATACGCAGTATTTT.

This chain connects TRBV15 to TRBJ2-4; 7 bases line up with TRBD2. This CDR3 spans 17 amino acids. Trimming removed 1 base from V and 3 bases from J; junction bases left unmatched: 9. Germline V gene sequence: CDR1 LNHNV, CDR2 YYDKDF (reference sequence). CDR3 in amino acids: CATSRVKGPGGKNIQYF. In nucleotides, the CDR3 is TGTGCCACCAGCAGAGTAAAGGGGCCGGGGGGCAAAAACATTCAGTACTTC.

The rearrangement uses TRBV5-4 and TRBJ1-6; a possible D gene is TRBD1 (5 bases). V was clipped by 2 bases and J by 10 bases, with 13 bases between them. The CDR3 has 14 amino acids. The germline CDR1 and CDR2 sequences are SGHNT and YYREEE (reference sequence). Here the CDR3 DNA reads TGTGCCAGCAGCTTTTCGGGGGTGATCTCACCCCTCCACTTT. It yields the protein CASSFSGVISPLHF. The full variable domain, rest sourced from reference TRBV5-4 and TRBJ1-6, is ETGVTQSPTHLIKTRGQQVTLRCSSQSGHNTVSWYQQALGQGPQFIFQYYREEENGRGNFPPRFSGLQFPNYSSELNVNALELDDSALYLCASSFSGVISPLHFGNGTRLTVT.

There are a few counts of this clone. The chain uses TRBV7-3 and TRBJ1-2; the D gene is possibly TRBD1 (6 bases). Trimming pared 5 bases from V and 5 bases from J, leaving 18 bases between. The germline gives CDR1 SGHTA, CDR2 FQGTGA. The CDR3 runs 15 residues. Here the CDR3 DNA reads TGTGCCAGCAGCGAGGGGACATCCGGCGGGTATGGCTACACCTTC. Translating it yields CASSEGTSGGYGYTF. The full variable domain, completed using reference TRBV7-3 and TRBJ1-2, is GAGVSQTPSNKVTEKGKYVELRCDPISGHTALYWYRQSLGQGPEFLIYFQGTGAADDSGLPNDRFFAVRPEGSVSTLKIQRTERGDSAVYLCASSEGTSGGYGYTFGSGTRLTVV.

This clone was counted a few times. The chain is built from TRBV6-5 and TRBJ1-6; D perhaps matches TRBD1 (5 bases). Trimming left V 4 bases short and J 6 bases short, with 13 bases between. Per germline, CDR1 MNHEY and CDR2 SVGAGI. The CDR3 runs 15 residues. The DNA of the CDR3 is TGTGCCAGCAGTTTCTTCCAGGGATTTAATTCACCCCTCCACTTT. This translates into CASSFFQGFNSPLHF.

The chain combines TRBV6-7 with TRBJ2-1; 7 nucleotides match TRBD1. TRBV6-7 is assigned to the ORF class and has an uncertain function. This CDR3 contains 14 residues. Germline trimming cut 8 bases from V and 0 bases from J; bases unmatched to any gene: 4. CDR3 in amino acids: CASCSGGSYNEQFF. CDR3 DNA: TGTGCCAGCTGTTCAGGGGGCTCCTACAATGAGCAGTTCTTC.

The V gene is TRBV7-2, the J gene TRBJ2-1, with 12 nucleotides matching TRBD2. Per the germline V gene, CDR1 is SGHTA and CDR2 is FQGNSA. The CDR3 has 15 amino acids. V gave up 4 bases and J gave up 8 bases; unmatched junction bases: 6. The CDR3 nucleotides read TGTGCCAGCAGCTACTGGACTAGCGGGATGGATGAGCAGTTCTTC. The encoded protein is CASSYWTSGMDEQFF.

This clone was seen only a few times. The chain has TRBV29-1 and TRBJ2-7; tentatively, D is TRBD1 or TRBD2 (5 bases each). Trimming removed 1 base at V and 6 bases at J, with 16 bases between. The CDR3 has 14 amino acids. Germline-derived CDR1 and CDR2 are SQVTM and ANQGSEA. In DNA form, the CDR3 reads TGCAGCGTTGAAGGTAGGACGGGGCCGGGCGAGCAGTACTTC. As protein: CSVEGRTGPGEQYF.

This clone has a handful of counts. CDR3 bases: TGTGCCAGCACCACCGTCACCAAAAACATTCAGTACTTC. Translated, it gives CASTTVTKNIQYF. The chain recombines TRBV7-2 with TRBJ2-4; D is undetermined. Germline CDR1 SGHTA, CDR2 FQGNSA. CDR3 length: 13 amino acids. Trimming removed 7 bases at V and 2 bases at J, with 9 bases between.

This clone was found many times. V usage is TRBV10-3 and J usage is TRBJ2-1, with unresolved D. The V gene lost 8 bases and the J gene lost 3 bases, with 5 bases spanning the gap. The CDR3 is 11 residues long. Germline CDR1 is ENHRY and CDR2 is SYGVKD. CDR3 in amino acids: CAIAGYNEQFF. As DNA, the CDR3 is TGTGCCATCGCAGGCTACAATGAGCAGTTCTTC.

The chain couples TRBV4-2 to TRBJ1-3; D is possibly TRBD1 (5 bases). The ends were cut back, 0 bases at V and 0 bases at J, with 12 bases in the middle. The CDR3 sequence is 17 residues long. Germline V gene data show CDR1 as LGHNA and CDR2 as YNFKEQ. This CDR3 is CASSQERGFDSGNTIYF. The CDR3 bases are TGTGCCAGCAGCCAAGAAAGGGGCTTCGACTCTGGAAACACCATATATTTT.

The chain has TRBV5-1 and TRBJ1-1, with D perhaps TRBD1 (6 bases). The germline V gene has CDR1 SGHRS and CDR2 YFSETQ. Trimming shortened V by 2 bases and J by 6 bases, and 11 bases separated the two germline ends. The CDR3 spans 13 residues. CDR3 in amino acids: CASSLNRDAEAFF. CDR3 sequence (DNA): TGCGCCAGCAGCTTAAACAGGGACGCTGAAGCTTTCTTT.

This clone was recorded a few times. The J gene is TRBJ2-7, the V gene TRBV7-8, with 13 bases aligning to TRBD2. Germline CDR1 reads SGHVS; CDR2 reads FQNEAQ. There are 15 residues in the CDR3. The ends lost 5 bases at V and 7 bases at J; junction bases unmatched: 8. For the CDR3, the DNA is TGTGCCAGCAGCGATACTAGCGGGAGGGCCGGTGAGCAGTACTTC. Translated: CASSDTSGRAGEQYF.

The CDR3 is CASSRGGMNTEAFF. CDR3 sequence (DNA): TGTGCCAGCAGTCGGGGGGGAATGAACACTGAAGCTTTCTTT. The chain has TRBV7-9 and TRBJ1-1; tentatively, D is TRBD1 (5 bases). This CDR3 has 14 residues. V dropped 6 bases and J dropped 0 bases, with 11 bases sitting between them. Germline values: CDR1 SEHNR, CDR2 FQNEAQ (reference sequence).

This clone was detected a few times. Other DNA sequences from this sample encode an identical CDR3 as well. The chain recombines TRBV28 with TRBJ2-1; unclear D gene. Germline V gives CDR1 MDHEN, CDR2 SYDVKM. This CDR3 region has 12 residues. V was shortened by 3 bases and J by 3 bases, with 3 bases between the two germline ends. CDR3 in amino acids: CASSLSYNEQFF. The CDR3 DNA sequence: TGTGCCAGCAGTTTGAGCTACAATGAGCAGTTCTTC.

This clone was observed a handful of times. J is TRBJ2-2 and V is TRBV30; D gene ambiguous. Germline V gene sequence: CDR1 GTSNPN, CDR2 SVGIG (reference sequence). The CDR3 spans 11 residues. V was trimmed by 3 bases and J by 8 bases, leaving 7 bases between them. As DNA, the CDR3 is TGTGCCTGGAGCGGTGCGGGGGAGCTGTTTTTT. Protein product: CAWSGAGELFF.

A few counts support this clone. The V and J genes are TRBV29-1 and TRBJ1-1, with 7 bases fitting TRBD1. Germline trimming cut 7 bases from V and 1 base from J; bases unmatched to any gene: 6. Germline V CDR1 and CDR2: SQVTM, ANQGSEA. The CDR3 has 13 residues. CDR3 bases: TGCAGCGCCAGGACAGGTTCGAACACTGAAGCTTTCTTT. Its protein product is CSARTGSNTEAFF.

CDR3 loop: CSVWTGKGTGELFF. CDR3 sequence (DNA): TGCAGCGTCTGGACAGGGAAGGGCACCGGGGAGCTGTTTTTT. This chain connects TRBV29-1 to TRBJ2-2; 8 bases match TRBD1. The CDR3 covers 14 residues. Germline loops: CDR1 SQVTM, CDR2 ANQGSEA. V trimming: 6 bases; J trimming: 4 bases; junction bases outside the gene matches: 7.

The sample holds a few counts of this clone. The rearrangement uses TRBV19 and TRBJ1-1; tentatively, D is TRBD1 (5 bases). Between the trimmed V and J ends, which lost 10 bases and 1 base, there was a span of 7 bases. The CDR3 is made up of 11 amino acids. Germline assignment: CDR1 LNHDA and CDR2 SQIVND (reference sequence). DNA for the CDR3: TGTGCCATCGGGGGGAACACTGAAGCTTTCTTT. This codes for CAIGGNTEAFF.

The CDR3: CASSSPRYGYTF. The CDR3 coding sequence is TGTGCCAGCAGCTCCCCCCGGTATGGCTACACCTTC. The chain carries TRBV5-6 and TRBJ1-2; no definite D call. CDR1 and CDR2 from the germline V gene are SGHDT and YYEEEE. The CDR3 consists of 12 residues. V was pared by 3 bases and J by 5 bases, with 8 bases between.